This TCR beta chain stems from a study of T cell repertoires in ileal Crohn's disease. Some clones are missing from TCRdb's copy, which holds only in-frame ones; the method was immunoSEQ multiplex PCR. The sample lists 55,000 to 65,000 clones; about 89% were seen once. The time point is: neoterminal ileum biopsy at postoperative endoscopy, about 6 months after surgery. Adults with ileal or ileocolonic Crohn's disease and an indication for resection were eligible. Findings and limits, study-wide: Active smokers at surgery had more clonal expansions than non-smokers.

The junction had 5 bases not matched to a gene; V was cut back by 2 bases and J by 10 bases. This CDR3 has 12 amino acids. Germline CDR1 SGHRS, CDR2 YFSETQ. In the case of this clone: The target antigen is unknown.

What was sequenced was ileal tissue. The source is an adult with Crohn's disease. V usage is TRBV5-1 and J usage is TRBJ1-1; 7 nucleotides agree with TRBD1. The CDR3 nucleotides are TGCGCCAGCAGCTTTGACCAGGGGGGAGCTTTCTTT. This encodes CASSFDQGGAFF.